The sequence of this T cell receptor (beta chain) was determined in a study of Ad26.COV2.S vaccination and SARS-CoV-2 variants. Study summary: Enrolled in COV1001, the donor was in the Ad26.COV2.S trial arm, which received the vaccine. Points from the study as a whole: Vaccinees showed greater spike-specific TCR breadth than placebo recipients.

Treatment indicated: 19 received Ad26.COV2.S at low or high dose, single or two shots; about 5 received placebo; per-sample allocation not given. Specimen acquisition occurred on day 63 following the initial vaccine or placebo injection. A Boston adult aged 18-55 years was the donor. Vaccine was an Ad26 vector expressing Wuhan-strain SARS-CoV-2 spike. Comment on this clone: What it recognizes is unknown.

The method was immunoSEQ multiplex PCR; TCRdb's version includes in-frame clones alone and lacks a portion of them. The profile covers 360,000 or so clones, with 89% appearing a single time and 1.9% taken by the ten largest. This specimen consisted of peripheral blood, obtained in a trial of Ad26.COV2.S vaccine versus placebo. The source is a person between 18 and 59 years old who received the Ad26.COV2.S COVID-19 vaccine or a placebo.

The CDR3 DNA follows: TGTGCCAGCAGCCAAGGGGGGGCAGGCCGAGGGCCCCAGCATTTT. Protein: CASSQGGAGRGPQHF. J is TRBJ1-5 and V is TRBV3-1 (or the pseudogene TRBV3-2); D possibly corresponds to TRBD1 (6 bases). V was trimmed by 1 base and J by 9 bases, leaving 16 bases between them. The germline gives CDR1 LGHDT, CDR2 YNNKEL (reference sequence). There are 15 residues in the CDR3.